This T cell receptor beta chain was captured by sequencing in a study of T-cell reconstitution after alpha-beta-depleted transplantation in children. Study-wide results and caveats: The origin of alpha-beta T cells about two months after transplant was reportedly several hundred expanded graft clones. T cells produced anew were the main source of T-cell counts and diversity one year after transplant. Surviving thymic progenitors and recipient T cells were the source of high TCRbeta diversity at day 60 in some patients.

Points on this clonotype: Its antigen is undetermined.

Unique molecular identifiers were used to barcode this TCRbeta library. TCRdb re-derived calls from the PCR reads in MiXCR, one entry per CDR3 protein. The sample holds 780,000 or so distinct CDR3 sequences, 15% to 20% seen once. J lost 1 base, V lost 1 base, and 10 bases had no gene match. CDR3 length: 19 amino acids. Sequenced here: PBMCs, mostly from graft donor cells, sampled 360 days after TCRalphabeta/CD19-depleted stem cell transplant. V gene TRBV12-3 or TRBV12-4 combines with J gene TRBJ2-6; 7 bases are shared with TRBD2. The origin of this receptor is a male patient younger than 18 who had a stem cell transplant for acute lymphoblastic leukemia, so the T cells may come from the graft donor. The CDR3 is CASSLVAGESSSGANVLTF. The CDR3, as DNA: TGTGCCAGCAGTTTAGTGGCGGGAGAGAGCTCTTCTGGGGCCAACGTCCTGACTTTC.